Described below is a single T cell receptor beta chain sequence and its context. Via MiXCR, TCRdb re-called the RT-PCR reads, giving one row per CDR3 protein. This table has hundreds of thousands of distinct CDR3 sequences, 12% to 15% appearing once. The CDR3 loop spans 13 amino acids. CDR1 is DFQATT and CDR2 is SNEGSKA in the germline V gene (reference sequence). V lost 1 base, J lost 1 base, and 7 bases lay in between. This clonotype was obtained from a female donor in good health, serving as a healthy control. The chain is built from TRBV20-1 and TRBJ2-5; no reliable D call. Material for sequencing was memory CD4+ T cells from blood. CDR3 DNA: TGCAGTGCTAGAGCTGTTTTCCAAGAGACCCAGTACTTC. Translation gives CSARAVFQETQYF.